The T cell receptor (beta chain) described here comes from a study of patients and donors after allogeneic stem cell transplantation. Deletions cut 6 bases from V and 2 bases from J, with 11 bases between. CDR1 and CDR2 from the germline V gene are MNHEY and SMNVEV (reference sequence). The CDR3 extends over 13 amino acids. TCRdb used MiXCR to reprocess the RT-PCR reads, holding one entry per CDR3 protein. The sample consists of 98,000 or so distinct CDR3 sequences, approximately 40% of them appearing once. This clonotype was counted between two and nine times. This clonotype was obtained from a human donor who was either an allogeneic HSCT recipient or a stem cell or donor lymphocyte infusion donor (not recorded which). It is not recorded whose cells these are; they may come from a transplant donor. This chain joins TRBV27 and TRBJ2-7; tentatively, D is TRBD1 or TRBD2 (5 bases each). What was sequenced was blood, either unsorted or a sorted T cell fraction (not recorded which). For the CDR3, the DNA is TGTGCCAGCAGACCGCGAGGGGCCTACGAGCAGTACTTC. Translating it yields CASRPRGAYEQYF.